The source of this T cell receptor beta chain is a study of shared clonotypes between healthy human individuals. The CDR3 extends over 15 amino acids. Naive CD8 cells were CD45RO-negative, positively selected for CCR7, excluding terminally differentiated effector memory CD45RA+ cells. Every donor, a Caucasian adult, lived in Nashville, Tennessee. Tens of thousands of T cell genomes (approximately 0.2 ug DNA) went into each sorted-subset replicate. The assay was immunoSEQ multiplex PCR, and TCRdb's table has in-frame clones only and misses some. Found here are about 2 million clones, less than 95% of them singletons; the top ten hold 0.85% to 1.3%. In the case of this clone: Its antigen is still unknown.

Study conclusions and caveats: Against clonotypes common to all four donors, non-shared ones had lower generation probabilities. Shared clonotypes: roughly 4.7% naive CD4, roughly 3.5% naive CD8, about 2.4% memory CD4, under 0.5% memory CD8.

Sequencing input: naive CD8+ T cells sorted from blood. This receptor was identified in a man younger than 35 in good health. The chain has TRBV21-1 and TRBJ2-7. TRBV21-1 is listed as a pseudogene. CDR3 in amino acids: CASSNRDSGAYEQYF. The CDR3 DNA follows: TGTGCCAGCAGCAACCGGGACAGCGGGGCCTACGAGCAGTACTTC.